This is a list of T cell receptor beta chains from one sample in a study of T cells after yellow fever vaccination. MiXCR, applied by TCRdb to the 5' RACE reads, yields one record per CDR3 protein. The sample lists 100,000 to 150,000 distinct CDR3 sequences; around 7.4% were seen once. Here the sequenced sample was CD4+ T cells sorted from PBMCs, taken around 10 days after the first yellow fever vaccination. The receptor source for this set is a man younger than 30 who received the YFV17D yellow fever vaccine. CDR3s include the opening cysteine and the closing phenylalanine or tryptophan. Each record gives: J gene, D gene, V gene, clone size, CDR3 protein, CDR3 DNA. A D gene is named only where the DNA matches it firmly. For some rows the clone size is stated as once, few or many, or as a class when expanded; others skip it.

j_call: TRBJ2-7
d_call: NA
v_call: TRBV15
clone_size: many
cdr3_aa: CATSRDSGAVYEQYF
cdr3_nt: TGTGCCACCAGCAGAGATTCAGGGGCGGTCTACGAGCAGTACTTC

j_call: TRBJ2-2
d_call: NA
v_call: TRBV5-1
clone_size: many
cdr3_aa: CASSSQGTTGELFF
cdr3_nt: TGCGCCAGCAGCTCGCAGGGGACCACCGGGGAGCTGTTTTTT

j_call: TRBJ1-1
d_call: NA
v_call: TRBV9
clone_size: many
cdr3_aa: CASSGRADTEAFF
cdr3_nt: TGTGCCAGCAGCGGCAGGGCGGACACTGAAGCTTTCTTT

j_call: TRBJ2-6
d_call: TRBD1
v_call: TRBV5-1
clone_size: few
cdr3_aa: CASMKDRPLSGANVLTF
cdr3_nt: TGCGCCAGCATGAAGGACAGGCCCCTCTCTGGGGCCAACGTCCTGACTTTC

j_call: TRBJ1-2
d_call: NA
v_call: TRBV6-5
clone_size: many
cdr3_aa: CASSLGRNYGYTF
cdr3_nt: TGTGCCAGCAGTTTGGGGAGGAACTATGGCTACACCTTC

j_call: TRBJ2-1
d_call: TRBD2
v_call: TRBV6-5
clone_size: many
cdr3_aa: CASRPGLAGGRNEQFF
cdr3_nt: TGTGCCAGCAGACCTGGACTAGCGGGGGGGCGCAATGAGCAGTTCTTC

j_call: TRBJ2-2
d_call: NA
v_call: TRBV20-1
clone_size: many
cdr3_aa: CSAVRQRDTGELFF
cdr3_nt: TGCAGTGCTGTACGACAGAGAGACACCGGGGAGCTGTTTTTT

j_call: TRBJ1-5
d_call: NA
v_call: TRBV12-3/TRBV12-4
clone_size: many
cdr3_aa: CASSLVSNQPQHF
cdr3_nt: TGTGCCAGCAGTTTAGTTAGCAATCAGCCCCAGCATTTT

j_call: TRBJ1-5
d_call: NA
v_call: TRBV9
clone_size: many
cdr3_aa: CASSPDGHSNQPQHF
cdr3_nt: TGTGCCAGCAGCCCTGACGGACATAGCAATCAGCCCCAGCATTTT

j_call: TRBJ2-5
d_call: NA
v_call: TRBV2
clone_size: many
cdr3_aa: CASGPSWETQYF
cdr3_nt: TGTGCCAGCGGGCCCAGCTGGGAGACCCAGTACTTC

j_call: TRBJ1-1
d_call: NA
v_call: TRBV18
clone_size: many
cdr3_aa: CASSPAGASTEAFF
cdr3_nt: TGTGCCAGCTCACCAGCGGGAGCCAGCACTGAAGCTTTCTTT

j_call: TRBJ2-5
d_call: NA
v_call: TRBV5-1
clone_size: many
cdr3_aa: CASGDGLGETQYF
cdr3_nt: TGCGCCAGCGGGGATGGGTTAGGAGAGACCCAGTACTTC

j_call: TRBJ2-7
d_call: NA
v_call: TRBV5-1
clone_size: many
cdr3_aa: CASSLEGGWVGYEQYF
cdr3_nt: TGCGCCAGCAGCTTGGAGGGAGGTTGGGTTGGGTACGAGCAGTACTTC

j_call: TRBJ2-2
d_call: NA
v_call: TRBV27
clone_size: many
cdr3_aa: CASSLRGIGELFF
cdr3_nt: TGTGCCAGCAGTTTGAGAGGGATCGGGGAGCTGTTTTTT

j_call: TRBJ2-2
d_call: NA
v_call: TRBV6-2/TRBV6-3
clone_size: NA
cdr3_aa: CASSYPQVGDGELFF
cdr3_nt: TGTGCCAGCAGTTACCCGCAGGTCGGTGACGGGGAGCTGTTTTTT